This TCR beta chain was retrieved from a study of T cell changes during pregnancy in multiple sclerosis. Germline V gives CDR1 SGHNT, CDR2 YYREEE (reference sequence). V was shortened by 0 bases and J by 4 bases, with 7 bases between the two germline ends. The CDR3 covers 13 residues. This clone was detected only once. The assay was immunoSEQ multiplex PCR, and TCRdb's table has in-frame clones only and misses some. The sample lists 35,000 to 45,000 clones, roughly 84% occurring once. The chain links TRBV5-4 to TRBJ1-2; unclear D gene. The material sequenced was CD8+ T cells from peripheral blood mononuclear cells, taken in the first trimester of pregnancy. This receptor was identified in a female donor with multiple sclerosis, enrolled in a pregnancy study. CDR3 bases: TGTGCCAGCAGCTTGGACAAGTCCTATGGCTACACCTTC. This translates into CASSLDKSYGYTF.